This T cell receptor (beta chain) was identified during a study of T cell changes during pregnancy in multiple sclerosis. Assay: immunoSEQ multiplex PCR; the TCRdb copy retains only in-frame clones and omits some. The sample yields 85,000 to 130,000 clones, more than 90% seen once. The length of the CDR3 is 16 residues. Germline CDR1 is MNHEY and CDR2 is SMNVEV (reference sequence). With 3 bases clipped from V and 6 bases from J, the junction kept 8 bases outside the gene matches. This sample comprised peripheral blood, obtained in the second trimester of pregnancy. This chain uses TRBV27 with TRBJ2-1; the match to TRBD2 covers 10 bases. This clonotype was obtained from a female donor with multiple sclerosis, enrolled in a pregnancy study. CDR3 in amino acids: CASSFVTSGLTNEQFF. The CDR3 bases are TGTGCCAGCAGTTTCGTGACTAGCGGGCTAACCAATGAGCAGTTCTTC.